These 14 T cell receptor beta chains were all obtained from the same sample, sequenced in a study of Ad26.COV2.S vaccination and SARS-CoV-2 variants. The repertoire was sequenced with immunoSEQ multiplex PCR; TCRdb's copy has only in-frame clones and lacks some. Here the sample spans about 350,000 clones, about 88% being singletons. As for treatment: 19 received Ad26.COV2.S at low or high dose, single or two shots; roughly five received placebo; per-sample allocation not given. Following the first vaccine or placebo injection, samples were taken on day 63. Sequences were derived from peripheral blood, sampled in a trial of Ad26.COV2.S vaccine versus placebo. These receptors originate from a person between 18 and 65 years old who received the Ad26.COV2.S COVID-19 vaccine or a placebo.

The chain combines TRBV19 with TRBJ1-1; weak D call: TRBD1 (6 bases). V shed 4 bases and J shed 5 bases, with 20 bases lying between them. CDR1 LNHDA and CDR2 SQIVND come from the germline V gene (reference sequence). The CDR3 totals 16 residues. CDR3: CASSNGGLGRRTEAFF. CDR3 DNA sequence: TGTGCCAGTAGTAATGGGGGCCTAGGGCGACGGACTGAAGCTTTCTTT.

The chain has TRBV28 and TRBJ2-1, with D tentatively TRBD1 or TRBD2 (5 bases each). The CDR3 extends over 14 amino acids. With 11 bases removed from V and 4 bases from J, the gap between germline ends came to 18 bases. Germline V gene sequence: CDR1 MDHEN, CDR2 SYDVKM. The CDR3 DNA reads as TGTGCCTTCGGGGCGGAATGGCTTTACAATGAGCAGTTCTTC. This codes for CAFGAEWLYNEQFF.

The chain carries TRBV7-2 and TRBJ1-4; 10 positions agree with TRBD1. V dropped 4 bases and J dropped 8; count of bases not matched to a gene: 4. The length of the CDR3 is 14 residues. CDR1 is SGHTA, CDR2 FQGNSA, per germline. CDR3 loop: CASSYGTGVEKLFF. As DNA, the CDR3 is TGTGCCAGCAGCTACGGGACAGGGGTCGAAAAACTGTTTTTT.

This clone has just one count. The genes are TRBV5-1 and TRBJ1-1, with D unclear. This CDR3 region has 15 residues. V was pared by 0 bases and J by 1 base, with 10 bases between. Germline CDR1 is SGHRS and CDR2 is YFSETQ. The CDR3 DNA sequence: TGCGCCAGCAGCTTGGCCCCGCAGAAGAACACTGAAGCTTTCTTT. Amino acid sequence: CASSLAPQKNTEAFF.

The chain employs TRBV10-1 and TRBJ2-1, with 9 bases fitting TRBD2. The germline gives CDR1 WNHNN, CDR2 SYGVQD (reference sequence). The J segment lost 5 bases and the V segment lost 6 bases, leaving 8 bases of the junction unmatched. The CDR3 runs 15 residues. CDR3 nucleotides: TGCGCCAGCAGCCCTACTAGCGGGCGGGACAATGAGCAGTTCTTC. As protein: CASSPTSGRDNEQFF.

This chain connects TRBV19 to TRBJ2-1; 12 bases line up with TRBD2. With V trimmed by 3 bases and J by 5 bases, 2 bases remained unmatched. Germline loops: CDR1 LNHDA, CDR2 SQIVND (reference sequence). The CDR3 is 15 amino acids. The CDR3 coding sequence is TGTGCCAGTAGTATCGGACTAGCGGGGCACAATGAGCAGTTCTTC. Translation: CASSIGLAGHNEQFF.

The rearrangement uses TRBV12-3 or TRBV12-4 and TRBJ2-5, with D tentatively TRBD1 (5 bases). The V end was cut by 6 bases, the J end by 5 bases, with 13 bases between. The CDR3 sequence is 13 residues long. The CDR3 DNA reads as TGTGCCAGCAGGCAGGGTAGGCGGGAGACCCAGTACTTC. It translates to CASRQGRRETQYF.

This chain uses TRBV4-3 with TRBJ1-2, with 8 nucleotides matching TRBD1. The trim removed 4 bases at V and 6 bases at J, leaving 7 bases unmatched. CDR3 length equals 14 residues. Germline CDR1 is LGHNA and CDR2 is YSLEER. The CDR3 spells CASSPRTGSDGYTF. Here the CDR3 DNA reads TGCGCCAGCAGCCCCAGGACAGGGAGTGATGGCTACACCTTC.

Of note for this clone: This sample includes further DNA sequences coding for the same CDR3. V usage is TRBV28 and J usage is TRBJ1-2; D gene unclear. Germline V gives CDR1 MDHEN, CDR2 SYDVKM. V lost 5 bases and J lost 0, with 1 base in between. CDR3 length: 11 amino acids. The CDR3 is CASSPNYGYTF. CDR3 in DNA: TGTGCCAGCAGTCCTAACTATGGCTACACCTTC.

The genes are TRBV28 and TRBJ2-7, with 7 nucleotides matching TRBD1. V lost 5 bases and J lost 2; bases outside the gene matches: 15. From germline, CDR1 is MDHEN and CDR2 SYDVKM. The CDR3 has 17 residues. As DNA, the CDR3 is TGTGCCAGCAGTCCCGAAAGGGACAGAGAAGGGGCCTACGAGCAGTACTTC. As protein: CASSPERDREGAYEQYF.

The genes are TRBV9 and TRBJ2-6, with D unresolved. Germline values: CDR1 SGDLS, CDR2 YYNGEE. Trimming removed 2 bases from V and 2 bases from J, with 8 bases in between. CDR3 size: 15 residues. The CDR3 DNA follows: TGTGCCAGCAGCGTGCCGCTGCCTGGGGCCAACGTCCTGACTTTC. This translates into CASSVPLPGANVLTF.

The rearrangement uses TRBV6-2 or TRBV6-3 and TRBJ2-7; 10 nucleotides match TRBD2. The germline gives CDR1 MNHEY, CDR2 SVGEGT. V was clipped by 2 bases and J by 2 bases; unmatched bases: 9. CDR3 length: 17 amino acids. The CDR3 coding sequence is TGTGCCAGCAGTTACCTATCTGGACTAGCGGCAACCTACGAGCAGTACTTC. Protein sequence: CASSYLSGLAATYEQYF.

V is TRBV3-1 (or the pseudogene TRBV3-2) and J is TRBJ1-3, with 7 positions matching TRBD1. The germline V gene has CDR1 LGHDT and CDR2 YNNKEL (reference sequence). This CDR3 spans 15 amino acids. The trim removed 4 bases at V and 1 base at J, leaving 4 bases unmatched. This chain's CDR3 is CASSPPGGSGNTIYF. The CDR3 DNA is TGTGCCAGCAGCCCTCCAGGGGGATCTGGAAACACCATATATTTT.

The chain joins TRBV3-1 (or the pseudogene TRBV3-2) to TRBJ2-1; no definite D call. The CDR3 extends over 15 amino acids. Germline assignment: CDR1 LGHDT and CDR2 YNNKEL (reference sequence). With 6 bases removed from V and 3 bases from J, the gap between germline ends came to 15 bases. DNA of the CDR3: TGTGCCAGCAGTCCGCTGGGGAAACTCTACAATGAGCAGTTCTTC. Its protein product is CASSPLGKLYNEQFF.